Below, 2 T cell receptor beta chains from the same sample are listed, as sequenced in a study of PD-L1 blockade in urothelial cancer. Assay used: immunoSEQ multiplex PCR; TCRdb lists only in-frame clones, some missing. The sample holds around 50,000 clones, 80% to 85% seen once. Sample time point: pretreatment peripheral blood. This specimen consisted of PBMCs, obtained around atezolizumab (anti-PD-L1) treatment. The source of these receptors is a man between 50 and 59 years old with urothelial cancer.

The chain combines TRBV5-4 with TRBJ1-2; 9 positions match TRBD1. CDR3 size: 15 residues. With 3 bases clipped from V and 5 bases from J, the junction kept 8 bases outside the gene matches. CDR1 is SGHNT and CDR2 is YYREEE in the germline V gene (reference sequence). This CDR3 reads CASSSETGGWYGYTF. The CDR3 bases are TGTGCCAGCAGCTCCGAGACAGGGGGATGGTATGGCTACACCTTC.

The V and J genes are TRBV5-1 and TRBJ1-2, with 7 bases aligning to TRBD1. Trimming took 4 bases from V and 7 from J; bases not matched to a gene: 10. This CDR3 comprises 14 residues. In germline, CDR1 is SGHRS, CDR2 YFSETQ. CDR3 residues: CASSLDGDSTGYTF. For the CDR3, the DNA is TGCGCCAGCAGCCTGGATGGGGACAGCACTGGCTACACCTTC. The complete variable domain, with remaining parts taken from reference TRBV5-1 and TRBJ1-2, reads KAGVTQTPRYLIKTRGQQVTLSCSPISGHRSVSWYQQTPGQGLQFLFEYFSETQRNKGNFPGRFSGRQFSNSRSEMNVSTLELGDSALYLCASSLDGDSTGYTFGSGTRLTVV.